The 17 T cell receptor beta chains below come from one sample, sequenced in a study of CD8 T cells in ankylosing spondylitis. Whole-study results and caveats: Seemingly distinctive of ankylosing spondylitis blood was a TCR beta motif formed by eight highly homologous variants.

TCRdb re-called the 5' RACE reads with MiXCR, one entry per CDR3 protein. The data contain some 700,000 distinct CDR3 sequences, around 20% of them singletons. These receptors are not linked to any known antigen. The sequencing sample was made of blood, either unsorted or a sorted T cell fraction (not recorded which). The receptor source for this set is a male donor with ankylosing spondylitis.

CDR3 amino acids: CASSDQPGGTGELFF. In nucleotides, the CDR3 is TGTGCCAGCAGTGATCAGCCAGGGGGCACCGGGGAGCTGTTTTTT. The V gene is TRBV2, the J gene TRBJ2-2, with 7 bases lining up with TRBD1. This CDR3 is built from 15 residues. With 3 bases clipped from V and 4 bases from J, the junction kept 5 bases outside the gene matches. CDR1 and CDR2 from the germline V gene are SNHLY and FYNNEI.

This clonotype appeared a few times. The chain employs TRBV4-1 and TRBJ1-1, with 7 bases lining up with TRBD1. This CDR3 has 15 residues. V dropped 3 bases and J dropped 3; count of bases not matched to a gene: 7. The germline V gene has CDR1 MGHRA and CDR2 YSYEKL. CDR3 loop: CASSHKQGRDTEAFF. The DNA for the CDR3 is TGCGCCAGCAGCCATAAACAGGGGCGGGACACTGAAGCTTTCTTT.

V gene TRBV7-9 combines with J gene TRBJ1-2; D remains ambiguous. Germline CDR1 reads SEHNR; CDR2 reads FQNEAQ (reference sequence). The CDR3 is 12 amino acids. The germline V and J ends were trimmed by 4 bases and 3 bases, with 6 bases remaining between them. CDR3 loop: CASSSEHYGYTF. In nucleotides, the CDR3 is TGTGCCAGCAGCTCCGAACACTATGGCTACACCTTC.

This clonotype was seen many times. This chain joins TRBV5-1 and TRBJ2-2, with 8 nucleotides matching TRBD2. With 0 bases clipped from V and 3 bases from J, the junction kept 7 bases outside the gene matches. The V gene's germline CDR1 is SGHRS and CDR2 YFSETQ. The CDR3 loop spans 17 amino acids. CDR3 sequence reads: CASSLALERGHTGELFF. The CDR3 coding sequence is TGCGCCAGCAGCTTGGCCTTAGAGCGGGGGCACACCGGGGAGCTGTTTTTT.

The rearrangement uses TRBV7-8 and TRBJ2-7, with a weak D call TRBD1 (5 bases). V was cut by 1 base and J by 2 bases, with 15 bases left in between. This CDR3 contains 16 residues. Germline CDR1 SGHVS, CDR2 FQNEAQ. CDR3 sequence (DNA): TGTGCCAGCAGCTTAGGTCCCGTTTCACAGGCCTACGAGCAGTACTTC. Its translation: CASSLGPVSQAYEQYF.

The rearrangement joins TRBV6-2 or TRBV6-3 to TRBJ2-5; TRBD1 matches at 7 bases. The V gene end was trimmed by 6 bases and the J gene end by 9 bases; junction bases not matched to a gene: 10. CDR3 size: 13 residues. The germline V gene encodes CDR1 MNHEY and CDR2 SVGEGT. The CDR3 sequence is CASSSRGQTSQYF. The CDR3 DNA reads TGTGCCAGCAGCTCGAGGGGACAGACCTCCCAGTACTTC.

The chain recombines TRBV15 with TRBJ1-1; no clear D. With 1 base removed from V and 0 bases from J, the gap between germline ends came to 9 bases. CDR3 length: 15 amino acids. Per germline, CDR1 LNHNV and CDR2 YYDKDF (reference sequence). The CDR3 protein is CATSRGRAVNTEAFF. The CDR3 DNA is TGTGCCACCAGCAGAGGAAGGGCGGTGAACACTGAAGCTTTCTTT.

V usage is TRBV20-1 and J usage is TRBJ2-5; D may be TRBD2 (6 bases). Germline CDR1 DFQATT, CDR2 SNEGSKA (reference sequence). V was cut by 1 base and J by 5 bases, with 14 bases left in between. This CDR3 has 14 residues. CDR3 sequence: CSARAPRGWETQYF. In DNA, the CDR3 is TGCAGTGCTAGAGCCCCGCGGGGTTGGGAGACCCAGTACTTC.

The chain has TRBV2 and TRBJ1-5, with a tentative D call TRBD1 (6 bases). The V end lost 2 bases, the J end lost 13 bases, and 12 bases lay between the germline ends. CDR1 and CDR2 (germline): SNHLY, FYNNEI. The CDR3 sequence is 12 residues long. The CDR3 spells CASSETGTRQHF. CDR3 nucleotide sequence: TGTGCCAGCAGTGAAACCGGGACACGGCAGCATTTT. The full variable domain, rest sourced from reference TRBV2 and TRBJ1-5, is EPEVTQTPSHQVTQMGQEVILRCVPISNHLYFYWYRQILGQKVEFLVSFYNNEISEKSEIFDDQFSVERPDGSNFTLKIRSTKLEDSAMYFCASSETGTRQHFGDGTRLSIL.

In its sample, this clonotype was seen a few times. This chain links TRBV12-3 or TRBV12-4 with TRBJ1-2; D remains ambiguous. The CDR3 is made up of 13 amino acids. V was cut by 6 bases and J by 7 bases, with 15 bases left in between. The CDR3 loop reads CASSRTGSRGYTF. Here the CDR3 DNA reads TGTGCCAGCAGCCGGACCGGGTCGCGTGGCTACACCTTC.

A few counts support this clonotype. The chain recombines TRBV20-1 with TRBJ2-2; D gene uncertain. This CDR3 has 13 amino acids. Germline V gene lookup returns CDR1 DFQATT and CDR2 SNEGSKA (reference sequence). Trimming removed 0 bases at V and 6 bases at J, with 8 bases between. Written as DNA, the CDR3 is TGCAGTGCTAGAGATCACGAGGCCGGGGAGCTGTTTTTT. Its protein is CSARDHEAGELFF.

V gene TRBV12-3 or TRBV12-4 combines with J gene TRBJ1-5; D uncertain. Between the trimmed V and J ends, which lost 4 bases and 1 base, there was a span of 11 bases. This CDR3 has 15 residues. The CDR3 sequence: CASSSSGRSNQPQHF. The CDR3 bases are TGTGCCAGCAGTTCCTCCGGACGGAGCAATCAGCCCCAGCATTTT.

This clonotype was observed a few times. The gene calls are TRBV12-5 and TRBJ2-3; D gene ambiguous. The germline gives CDR1 LGHNT, CDR2 FRNRAP. The CDR3 sequence is 15 residues long. V lost 0 bases, J lost 2 bases, and 9 bases lay in between. The DNA for the CDR3 is TGTGCTAGTGGTTTGGTACCCCCCCCCACAGATACGCAGTATTTT. Translation: CASGLVPPPTDTQYF.

The table lists this clonotype with a few counts. The gene calls are TRBV4-1 and TRBJ1-5; TRBD1 might be the D (5 bases). The V end lost 0 bases, the J end lost 4 bases, and 10 bases lay between the germline ends. This CDR3 is 15 amino acids long. Germline lookup yields CDR1 MGHRA and CDR2 YSYEKL. The CDR3 reads CASSQDRGMNQPQHF. CDR3 DNA sequence: TGCGCCAGCAGCCAAGATCGGGGGATGAATCAGCCCCAGCATTTT.

The rearrangement uses TRBV12-3 or TRBV12-4 and TRBJ2-1; the match to TRBD2 covers 9 bases. The CDR3 runs 15 residues. V was clipped by 4 bases and J by 9 bases; unmatched bases: 10. DNA for the CDR3: TGTGCCAGCAGTTACGGCGGGGGGGCTTTAGGTGAGCAGTTCTTC. As protein: CASSYGGGALGEQFF.

V gene TRBV30 combines with J gene TRBJ2-1; 11 bases line up with TRBD2. V lost 0 bases to trimming and J lost 4 bases; unmatched junction nucleotides: 8. From germline, CDR1 is GTSNPN and CDR2 SVGIG (reference sequence). The CDR3 is made up of 17 amino acids. CDR3 amino acids: CAWSVVRTSGSYNEQFF. The CDR3 DNA sequence: TGTGCCTGGAGTGTCGTCCGAACTAGCGGGAGTTACAATGAGCAGTTCTTC.

This clonotype has only a few counts. The J gene is TRBJ1-2, the V gene TRBV12-3 or TRBV12-4; unclear D gene. The CDR3 runs 12 residues. V gave up 6 bases and J gave up 0 bases, with 5 bases separating them. CDR3: CASRGTNYGYTF. In DNA, the CDR3 is TGTGCCAGCAGGGGAACTAACTATGGCTACACCTTC.